A single sample gave rise to the 8 T cell receptor beta chains below, sequenced in a study of memory CD4+ T cells and cytomegalovirus serostatus. Single viable CD3+CD4+CD8-CD45RO+ cells were sorted as the memory CD4+ T cells. The assay was immunoSEQ multiplex PCR, and TCRdb's table has in-frame clones only and misses some. The profile shows 85,000 to 100,000 clones, 80% of them singletons. What was sequenced was memory CD4+ T cells from blood. Receptors were obtained from an adult in good health and CMV-seropositive.

This rearrangement joins TRBV11-1 to TRBJ2-3; D is possibly TRBD1 or TRBD2 (6 bases each). This CDR3 contains 18 residues. Germline V gives CDR1 SGHAT, CDR2 FQDESV (reference sequence). With 5 bases removed from V and 2 bases from J, the gap between germline ends came to 23 bases. As DNA, the CDR3 is TGTGCCAGCAGCATCAACCCGGGGGCTAGCGAGGCCACAGATACGCAGTATTTT. It is translated as CASSINPGASEATDTQYF. The variable domain in full, with the rest retrieved from reference TRBV11-1 and TRBJ2-3, is EAEVAQSPRYKITEKSQAVAFWCDPISGHATLYWYRQILGQGPELLVQFQDESVVDDSQLPKDRFSAERLKGVDSTLKIQPAELGDSAMYLCASSINPGASEATDTQYFGPGTRLTVL.

This chain links TRBV4-2 with TRBJ2-2; D is possibly TRBD2 (6 bases). Trimming removed 7 bases from V and 6 bases from J, with 18 bases in between. The CDR3 loop spans 15 amino acids. Germline loops: CDR1 LGHNA, CDR2 YNFKEQ. In DNA form, the CDR3 reads TGTGCCAGCACCTACGCGGAGGGTTCTTCCGGGGAGCTGTTTTTT. This codes for CASTYAEGSSGELFF.

This chain links TRBV28 with TRBJ1-5, with no clear D. The CDR3 totals 16 residues. From germline, CDR1 is MDHEN and CDR2 SYDVKM. V was shortened by 4 bases and J by 0 bases, with 13 bases between the two germline ends. CDR3 DNA: TGTGCCAGCAGTTCCCTAGGCACATCTAGCAATCAGCCCCAGCATTTT. Encoded protein: CASSSLGTSSNQPQHF.

This chain uses TRBV28 with TRBJ2-3; the match to TRBD1 covers 10 bases. The junction had 6 bases not matched to a gene; V was cut back by 3 bases and J by 3 bases. Per the germline V gene, CDR1 is MDHEN and CDR2 is SYDVKM. This CDR3 spans 16 amino acids. This chain's CDR3 is CASSFDRGRGTDTQYF. The CDR3 coding sequence is TGTGCCAGCAGTTTCGACAGGGGGCGCGGTACAGATACGCAGTATTTT. Full variable domain (rest looked up from reference TRBV28 and TRBJ2-3): DVKVTQSSRYLVKRTGEKVFLECVQDMDHENMFWYRQDPGLGLRLIYFSYDVKMKEKGDIPEGYSVSREKKERFSLILESASTNQTSMYLCASSFDRGRGTDTQYFGPGTRLTVL.

J is TRBJ1-1 and V is TRBV11-2; 8 nucleotides align to TRBD1. In germline, CDR1 is SGHAT, CDR2 FQNNGV. The CDR3 consists of 14 residues. Unmatched junction bases numbered 3, after V lost 3 bases and J lost 3 bases. In DNA, the CDR3 is TGTGCCAGCAGCTTTGACAGGGGTTACACTGAAGCTTTCTTT. It codes for CASSFDRGYTEAFF.

The gene calls are TRBV23-1 and TRBJ2-5; no definite D call. TRBV23-1 counts as an open reading frame of uncertain function. The CDR3 has 14 amino acids. The V end was cut by 6 bases, the J end by 5 bases, with 16 bases between. CDR3 DNA sequence: TGCGCCAGCAGGTACAGCTTTCCTCGGGAGACCCAGTACTTC. This sequence encodes CASRYSFPRETQYF.

J is TRBJ2-1 and V is TRBV7-2; 9 positions match TRBD2. Germline loops: CDR1 SGHTA, CDR2 FQGNSA. V lost 3 bases to trimming and J lost 0 bases; unmatched junction nucleotides: 6. The CDR3 spans 17 residues. DNA for the CDR3: TGTGCCAGCAGCTTCGGGACTAGCCCTAGCTCCTACAATGAGCAGTTCTTC. Translation: CASSFGTSPSSYNEQFF. Full variable domain (outside the CDR3, taken from reference TRBV7-2 and TRBJ2-1): GAGVSQSPSNKVTEKGKDVELRCDPISGHTALYWYRQSLGQGLEFLIYFQGNSAPDKSGLPSDRFSAERTGGSVSTLTIQRTQQEDSAVYLCASSFGTSPSSYNEQFFGPGTRLTVL.

This chain joins TRBV5-1 and TRBJ2-1; possibly TRBD1 for D (6 bases). With 2 bases removed from V and 7 bases from J, the gap between germline ends came to 13 bases. CDR1 SGHRS and CDR2 YFSETQ come from the germline V gene. The CDR3 spans 14 residues. CDR3 in amino acids: CASSFPTGENEQFF. The CDR3 bases are TGCGCCAGCAGCTTTCCGACAGGAGAGAATGAGCAGTTCTTC.